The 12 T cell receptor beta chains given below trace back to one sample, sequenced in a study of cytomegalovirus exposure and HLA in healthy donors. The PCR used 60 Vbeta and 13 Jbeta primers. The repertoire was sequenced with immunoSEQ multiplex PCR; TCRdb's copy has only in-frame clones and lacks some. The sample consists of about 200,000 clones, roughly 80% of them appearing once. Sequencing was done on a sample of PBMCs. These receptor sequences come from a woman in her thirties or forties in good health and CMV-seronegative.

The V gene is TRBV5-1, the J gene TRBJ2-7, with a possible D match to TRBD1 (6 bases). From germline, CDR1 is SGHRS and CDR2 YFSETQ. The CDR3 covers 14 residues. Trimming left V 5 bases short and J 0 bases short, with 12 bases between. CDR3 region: CASRRRGGSYEQYF. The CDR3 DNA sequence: TGCGCCAGCAGAAGAAGAGGGGGCTCCTACGAGCAGTACTTC.

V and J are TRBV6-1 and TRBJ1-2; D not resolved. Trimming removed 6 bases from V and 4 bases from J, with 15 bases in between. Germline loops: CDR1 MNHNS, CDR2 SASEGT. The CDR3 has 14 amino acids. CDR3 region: CASRTRPPGYGYTF. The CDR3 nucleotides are TGTGCCAGCAGGACCCGGCCACCAGGCTATGGCTACACCTTC.

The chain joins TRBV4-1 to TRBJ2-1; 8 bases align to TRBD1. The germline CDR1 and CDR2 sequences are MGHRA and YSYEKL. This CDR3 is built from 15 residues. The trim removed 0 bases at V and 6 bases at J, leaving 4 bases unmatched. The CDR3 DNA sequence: TGCGCCAGCAGCCAAGATCCAGGGGGCTCCAATGAGCAGTTCTTC. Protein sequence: CASSQDPGGSNEQFF.

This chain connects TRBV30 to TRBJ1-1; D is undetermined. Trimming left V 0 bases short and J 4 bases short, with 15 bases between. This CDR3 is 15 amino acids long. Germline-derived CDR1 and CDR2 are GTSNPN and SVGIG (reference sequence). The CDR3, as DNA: TGTGCCTGGAGTGTACTGACTTTAGGAAGCACTGAAGCTTTCTTT. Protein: CAWSVLTLGSTEAFF.

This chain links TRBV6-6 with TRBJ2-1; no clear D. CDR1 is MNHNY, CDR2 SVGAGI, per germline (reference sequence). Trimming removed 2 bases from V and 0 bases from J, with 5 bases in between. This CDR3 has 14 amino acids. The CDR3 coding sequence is TGTGCCAGCAGTTACCGTTCCTCCTACAATGAGCAGTTCTTC. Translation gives CASSYRSSYNEQFF.

The CDR3 reads CAWRSPGGFVNTEAFF. In DNA form, the CDR3 reads TGTGCCTGGAGAAGCCCCGGGGGGTTTGTAAACACTGAAGCTTTCTTT. The V gene is TRBV30, the J gene TRBJ1-1; the D gene is possibly TRBD1 (5 bases). Germline CDR1 is GTSNPN and CDR2 is SVGIG (reference sequence). The V gene lost 3 bases and the J gene lost 2 bases, with 19 bases spanning the gap. The CDR3 sequence is 16 residues long.

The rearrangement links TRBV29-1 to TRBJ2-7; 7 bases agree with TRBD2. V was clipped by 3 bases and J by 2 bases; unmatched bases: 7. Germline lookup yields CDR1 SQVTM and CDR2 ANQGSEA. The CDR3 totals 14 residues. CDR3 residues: CSVDDGGSAYEQYF. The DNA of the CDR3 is TGCAGCGTTGACGATGGCGGGAGTGCCTACGAGCAGTACTTC.

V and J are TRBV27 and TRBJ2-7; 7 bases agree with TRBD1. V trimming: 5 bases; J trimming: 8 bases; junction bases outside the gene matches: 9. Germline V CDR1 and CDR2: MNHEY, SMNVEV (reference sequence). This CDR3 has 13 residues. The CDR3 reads CASSTLDRVKQYF. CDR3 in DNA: TGTGCCAGCAGTACACTCGACAGGGTCAAGCAGTACTTC.

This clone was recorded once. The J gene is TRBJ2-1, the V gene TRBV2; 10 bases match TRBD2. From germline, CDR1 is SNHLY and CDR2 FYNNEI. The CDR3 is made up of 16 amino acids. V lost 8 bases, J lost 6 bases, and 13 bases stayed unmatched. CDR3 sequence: CASFLSLPSGSNEQFF. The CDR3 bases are TGTGCCAGCTTCCTAAGTCTGCCTAGCGGGAGCAATGAGCAGTTCTTC. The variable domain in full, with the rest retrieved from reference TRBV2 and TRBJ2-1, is EPEVTQTPSHQVTQMGQEVILRCVPISNHLYFYWYRQILGQKVEFLVSFYNNEISEKSEIFDDQFSVERPDGSNFTLKIRSTKLEDSAMYFCASFLSLPSGSNEQFFGPGTRLTVL.

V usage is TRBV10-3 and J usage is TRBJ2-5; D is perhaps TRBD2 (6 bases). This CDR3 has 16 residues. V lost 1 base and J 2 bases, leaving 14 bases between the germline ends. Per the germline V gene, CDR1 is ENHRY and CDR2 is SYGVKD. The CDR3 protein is CAISEFSGLPQETQYF. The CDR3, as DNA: TGTGCCATCAGTGAGTTTTCCGGACTACCACAAGAGACCCAGTACTTC.

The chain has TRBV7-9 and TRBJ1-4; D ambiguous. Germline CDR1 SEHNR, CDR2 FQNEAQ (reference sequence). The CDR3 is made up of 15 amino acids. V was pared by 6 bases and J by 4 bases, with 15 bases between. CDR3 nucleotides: TGTGCCAGCAGTCCCGTGAGCGCCTTTAATGAAAAACTGTTTTTT. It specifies CASSPVSAFNEKLFF. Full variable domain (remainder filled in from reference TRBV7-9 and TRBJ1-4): DTGVSQNPRHKITKRGQNVTFRCDPISEHNRLYWYRQTLGQGPEFLTYFQNEAQLEKSRLLSDRFSAERPKGSFSTLEIQRTEQGDSAMYLCASSPVSAFNEKLFFGSGTQLSVL.

CDR3 sequence (DNA): TGTGCCAGCAGCCCGGAGGACAGACCGCACACTGAAGCTTTCTTT. Protein sequence: CASSPEDRPHTEAFF. This chain connects TRBV28 to TRBJ1-1; TRBD1 is a possible D gene (6 bases). The germline gives CDR1 MDHEN, CDR2 SYDVKM. This CDR3 spans 15 amino acids. The V end lost 6 bases, the J end lost 3 bases, and 17 bases lay between the germline ends.